These T cell receptor beta chains were read from a single sample in a study of OX40 agonist ivuxolimab in advanced cancers. Generated by immunoSEQ multiplex PCR, the TCRdb table keeps only in-frame clones and is missing some. The repertoire includes around 62,000 clones, roughly nine tenths of them detected once, and about 1% sits in the top ten. The sample in question was CD4+ or CD8+ T cells sorted from blood, obtained in a trial of the OX40 agonist ivuxolimab. Receptors were obtained from an adult with an advanced solid tumor such as melanoma, head and neck, liver or kidney cancer. Both conserved end residues are part of each CDR3. The order of the fields is J gene, clone size, D gene, V gene, CDR3 DNA, CDR3 protein. A D gene is named only where the DNA matches it firmly. Part of the rows lack a size; the others show once, few, many or a class for expanded clones.

j_call: TRBJ1-1
clone_size: .
d_call: .
v_call: TRBV7-3
cdr3_nt: TGTGCCAGCAGCGCCTTGGGGGGAACTGAAGCTTTCTTT
cdr3_aa: CASSALGGTEAFF

j_call: TRBJ2-7
clone_size: .
d_call: .
v_call: TRBV7-2
cdr3_nt: TGTGCCAGCAGCCGTTCGGACGTACCATACTACGAGCAGTACTTC
cdr3_aa: CASSRSDVPYYEQYF

j_call: TRBJ2-1
clone_size: once
d_call: TRBD2
v_call: TRBV19
cdr3_nt: TGTGCCAGTAGTATCACCTCTGGCGGGAGGAACTACAATGAGCAGTTCTTC
cdr3_aa: CASSITSGGRNYNEQFF

j_call: TRBJ2-2
clone_size: .
d_call: TRBD1
v_call: TRBV4-3
cdr3_nt: TGCGCCAGCAGCCAAGAAATTAACAGGGGTCGGCTAAACACCGGGGAGCTGTTTTTT
cdr3_aa: CASSQEINRGRLNTGELFF

j_call: TRBJ2-5
clone_size: .
d_call: TRBD2
v_call: TRBV28
cdr3_nt: TGTGCCAGCACCACCGGGACTAGCGGAGGCGGAGAGACCCAGTACTTC
cdr3_aa: CASTTGTSGGGETQYF

j_call: TRBJ2-3
clone_size: .
d_call: .
v_call: TRBV7-3
cdr3_nt: TGTGCCAGCAGCTCTAACACAGATACGCAGTATTTT
cdr3_aa: CASSSNTDTQYF

j_call: TRBJ2-1
clone_size: .
d_call: .
v_call: TRBV21-1
cdr3_nt: TGTGCCAGCAGCAAACGAATCGCCTTGGTCCCAAGGGGGAATGAGCAGTTCTTC
cdr3_aa: CASSKRIALVPRGNEQFF

j_call: TRBJ1-5
clone_size: .
d_call: .
v_call: TRBV6-5
cdr3_nt: TGTGCCAGCAGCGACCACGGGGGGGGTCAGCCCCAGCATTTT
cdr3_aa: CASSDHGGGQPQHF

j_call: TRBJ2-6
clone_size: once
d_call: TRBD2
v_call: TRBV5-1
cdr3_nt: TGCGCCAGCAGCTTGGCCCCTGATGGACTAGCGGGAGGCTTTGGTGGGGCCAACGTCCTGACTTTC
cdr3_aa: CASSLAPDGLAGGFGGANVLTF

j_call: TRBJ2-7
clone_size: .
d_call: .
v_call: TRBV21-1
cdr3_nt: TGTGCCAGCAGCCGACCCGACCCAGATCGGTACTTC
cdr3_aa: CASSRPDPDRYF

j_call: TRBJ2-7
clone_size: .
d_call: TRBD1
v_call: TRBV5-4
cdr3_nt: TGTGCCAGCAGCCCTGGGACAGGGTTCGGCTACGAGCAGTACTTC
cdr3_aa: CASSPGTGFGYEQYF

j_call: TRBJ2-7
clone_size: .
d_call: .
v_call: TRBV27
cdr3_nt: TGTGCCAGCAGTCCGAGCGCAGGGGTCGAGCAGTACTTC
cdr3_aa: CASSPSAGVEQYF

j_call: TRBJ2-7
clone_size: .
d_call: TRBD2
v_call: TRBV28
cdr3_nt: TGTGCCAGCAGTTTATGGACTAGCGCCCAAGGCGACGAGCAGTACTTC
cdr3_aa: CASSLWTSAQGDEQYF

j_call: TRBJ2-3
clone_size: .
d_call: TRBD2
v_call: TRBV7-2
cdr3_nt: TGTGCCAGCAGCTTGGGGACTAGCGGGAGCACAGATACGCAGTATTTT
cdr3_aa: CASSLGTSGSTDTQYF

j_call: TRBJ2-5
clone_size: .
d_call: TRBD2
v_call: TRBV19
cdr3_nt: TGTGCCAGTAGTCTCAACGCGGGAGTGGAGACCCAGTACTTC
cdr3_aa: CASSLNAGVETQYF

j_call: TRBJ2-3
clone_size: .
d_call: TRBD1
v_call: TRBV19
cdr3_nt: TGTGCCAGTAGTTCGGGGCTTGGACAGGGCCGGCGCGCAGATACGCAGTATTTT
cdr3_aa: CASSSGLGQGRRADTQYF

j_call: TRBJ2-2
clone_size: .
d_call: .
v_call: TRBV10-3
cdr3_nt: TGTGCCATCAGTGAGTCGACGGGCAGCGGGGAGCTGTTTTTT
cdr3_aa: CAISESTGSGELFF

j_call: TRBJ2-7
clone_size: .
d_call: .
v_call: TRBV25-1
cdr3_nt: TGTGCCAGCAGAGAAGGAACAGCTGAGTCCTACGAGCAGTACTTC
cdr3_aa: CASREGTAESYEQYF

j_call: TRBJ2-1
clone_size: .
d_call: .
v_call: TRBV11-1
cdr3_nt: TGTGCCAGCAGCTTAGAGGCGACCTCCTACAATGAGCAGTTCTTC
cdr3_aa: CASSLEATSYNEQFF

j_call: TRBJ2-4
clone_size: .
d_call: .
v_call: TRBV28
cdr3_nt: TGTGCCAGCTACCGGGACACCAAGTACTTC
cdr3_aa: CASYRDTKYF

j_call: TRBJ2-1
clone_size: few
d_call: .
v_call: TRBV27
cdr3_nt: TGTGCCAGCAAACCTGACAGAGTCCGGTTGGACTACAATGAGCAGTTCTTC
cdr3_aa: CASKPDRVRLDYNEQFF

j_call: TRBJ2-2
clone_size: .
d_call: TRBD1
v_call: TRBV19
cdr3_nt: TGTGCCAGTAGTATAGATCCAGGGGGCAACACCGGGGAGCTGTTTTTT
cdr3_aa: CASSIDPGGNTGELFF

j_call: TRBJ2-7
clone_size: .
d_call: .
v_call: TRBV7-6
cdr3_nt: TGTGCCAGCAGCTTAGCGTCGATGTACGAGCAGTACTTC
cdr3_aa: CASSLASMYEQYF

j_call: TRBJ1-5
clone_size: .
d_call: .
v_call: TRBV19
cdr3_nt: TGTGCCAGTAGTTTGCAGGGGAATAGCAATCAGCCCCAGCATTTT
cdr3_aa: CASSLQGNSNQPQHF

j_call: TRBJ1-2
clone_size: .
d_call: .
v_call: TRBV18
cdr3_nt: TGTGCCAGCTCACCGGGCTTGGACTATGGCTACACCTTC
cdr3_aa: CASSPGLDYGYTF

j_call: TRBJ1-1
clone_size: .
d_call: TRBD1
v_call: TRBV5-4
cdr3_nt: TGTGCCGGGGGGGAAGGGGGCGCGGACACTGAAGCTTTCTTT
cdr3_aa: CAGGEGGADTEAFF

j_call: TRBJ2-1
clone_size: .
d_call: TRBD2
v_call: TRBV9
cdr3_nt: TGTGCCAGCAGCGCTAGCGGGAGGGTCGGCAATGAGCAGTTCTTC
cdr3_aa: CASSASGRVGNEQFF

j_call: TRBJ2-5
clone_size: .
d_call: .
v_call: TRBV9
cdr3_nt: TGTGCCAGCAGCGTAGGGGGTTTGGGGGAAGAGACCCAGTACTTC
cdr3_aa: CASSVGGLGEETQYF

j_call: TRBJ1-3
clone_size: .
d_call: .
v_call: TRBV5-1
cdr3_nt: TGCGCCAGCAGCTTGGTGGGGAGCTCTGGAAACACCATATATTTT
cdr3_aa: CASSLVGSSGNTIYF